This TCR beta chain was recovered during a study of Ad26.COV2.S vaccination and SARS-CoV-2 variants listed by TCRdb under 2021. Regarding the study in general: Donors in the vaccine arm were drawn from COV1001, a phase I-IIa trial of Ad26.COV2.S in healthy adults that was multicentre, randomized, double-blind and placebo-controlled. Blinding of investigators to trial group allocation was maintained during experiments and outcome assessment. Ad26.COV2.S was administered intramuscularly at 5 x 10^10 or 1 x 10^11 viral particles, either as a single shot or as two shots given 56 days apart. A total of around 32 samples were included in the TCR-sequenced set, comprising around 19 Ad26.COV2.S vaccine recipients, 5 placebo recipients and 8 SARS-CoV-2 convalescent individuals. Trial participants were randomized into five groups of five: low-dose or high-dose Ad26.COV2.S given once or twice, or placebo on both occasions. Sequencing of the TCRbeta repertoire served to evaluate the specificity and breadth of SARS-CoV-2-reactive T cell receptors following Ad26.COV2.S vaccination.

What the study reported, not specific to this receptor: Compared with placebo recipients, Ad26.COV2.S recipients showed higher spike-specific TCR breadth (P = 0.0014). According to the authors, total T cell responses may have been underestimated by the TCR breadth and depth analyses. Substantial breadth of spike-specific CD8+ and CD4+ T cell responses was reported after vaccination. Comparing responses between vaccine doses or regimens was not something the study was powered to do. Non-spike TCR breadth was comparable between vaccine and placebo recipients, consistent with the vaccine containing only spike.

The immunoSEQ Assay was the method used to sequence TCRbeta CDR3 regions. After extraction, genomic DNA underwent amplification by bias-controlled multiplex PCR, followed by high-throughput sequencing. The original pipeline was this. To quantify the absolute abundance of every unique TCRbeta CDR3 region, sequences were collapsed and filtered. T cell fraction was estimated by normalizing TCRbeta template counts to usable DNA, which was measured by amplifying reference genes present in all nucleated cells. Repertoire TCRs were annotated as SARS-CoV-2-specific when V gene, CDR3 amino acid sequence and J gene were exactly matched to a known reactive TCR set. MIRA supplied the reference SARS-CoV-2 TCR set, which was filtered for enrichment in COVID-19-positive ImmuneCODE repertoires so that public or cross-reactive TCRs were removed. Drawing on the MIRA antigens, annotated TCRs were analysed further at the level of specific ORF or position within ORF. Breadth was defined as annotated unique rearrangements over total unique productive rearrangements; depth was the summed frequency of those rearrangements. Two-sided Wilcoxon rank-sum tests were used to compare TCR breadth between groups. TCRdb carries this immuneACCESS record with in-frame sequences only. Its versions omit some clonotypes, under half of them owing to an unresolved V gene in the studies checked, with the rest unexplained. D and trimming come from the DNA, and the V and J calls and clone size come from that table. Recorded for this sample are 440,000 or so clones; approximately 92% of them occurred a single time. The top ten clones comprise more than 1.5% of the sample.

As to this clone: Its antigen specificity is not known. The sample holds no much larger clone one base away, and base qualities are not on file.

The CDR3 spans 17 residues, from the cysteine through the phenylalanine. CDR3 DNA only is kept here, 51 bases in frame from base 1. Taken from the germline V gene (reference sequence), the CDR1 and CDR2 loops are LNHDA and SQIVND. V trim: 1 base; J trim: 11 bases; unmatched bases: 14. This sample's treatment or condition label indicates: some 19 received Ad26.COV2.S at low or high dose, single or two shots; about 5 received placebo; per-sample allocation not given. Repertoires of vaccine and placebo recipients were sequenced from samples taken on day 63 after the first injection. In Cohort 1b, roughly 26 adults aged 18-55 years were enrolled at a single site in Boston, USA, between 29 July and 7 August 2020. Ad26.COV2.S was a replication-incompetent adenovirus type 26 vector expressing a prefusion-stabilized SARS-CoV-2 spike protein from the original Wuhan strain.

This clonotype was sampled from a person between 18 and 65 years old who received the Ad26.COV2.S COVID-19 vaccine or a placebo. The chain employs TRBV19 and TRBJ2-6; 7 middle bases align to TRBD2. The source was peripheral blood, collected in a trial of Ad26.COV2.S vaccine versus placebo. The sequenced DNA is TGTGCCAGTAGTATAGTGGGGGAGGGAGTGGGGGACCACGTCCTGACTTTC. It translates to CASSIVGEGVGDHVLTF. Outside the CDR3, residues come from the reference TRBV19 and TRBJ2-6 proteins, so the full variable domain is: DGGITQSPKYLFRKEGQNVTLSCEQNLNHDAMYWYRQDPGQGLRLIYYSQIVNDFQKGDIAEGYSVSREKKESFPLTVTSAQKNPTAFYLCASSIVGEGVGDHVLTFGAGSRLTVL.